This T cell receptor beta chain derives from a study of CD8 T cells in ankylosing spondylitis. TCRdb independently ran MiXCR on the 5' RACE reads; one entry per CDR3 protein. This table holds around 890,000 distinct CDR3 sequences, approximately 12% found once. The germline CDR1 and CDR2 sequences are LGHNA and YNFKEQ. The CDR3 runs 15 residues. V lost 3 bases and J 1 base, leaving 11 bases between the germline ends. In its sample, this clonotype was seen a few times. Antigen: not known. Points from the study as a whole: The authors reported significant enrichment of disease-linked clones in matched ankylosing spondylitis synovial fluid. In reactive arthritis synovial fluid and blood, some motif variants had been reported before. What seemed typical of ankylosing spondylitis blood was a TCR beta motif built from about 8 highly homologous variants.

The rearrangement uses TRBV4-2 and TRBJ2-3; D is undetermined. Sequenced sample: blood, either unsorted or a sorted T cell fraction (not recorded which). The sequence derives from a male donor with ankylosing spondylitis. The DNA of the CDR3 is TGTGCCAGCAGCCACCAGCAAGCTGGCACAGATACGCAGTATTTT. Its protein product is CASSHQQAGTDTQYF.